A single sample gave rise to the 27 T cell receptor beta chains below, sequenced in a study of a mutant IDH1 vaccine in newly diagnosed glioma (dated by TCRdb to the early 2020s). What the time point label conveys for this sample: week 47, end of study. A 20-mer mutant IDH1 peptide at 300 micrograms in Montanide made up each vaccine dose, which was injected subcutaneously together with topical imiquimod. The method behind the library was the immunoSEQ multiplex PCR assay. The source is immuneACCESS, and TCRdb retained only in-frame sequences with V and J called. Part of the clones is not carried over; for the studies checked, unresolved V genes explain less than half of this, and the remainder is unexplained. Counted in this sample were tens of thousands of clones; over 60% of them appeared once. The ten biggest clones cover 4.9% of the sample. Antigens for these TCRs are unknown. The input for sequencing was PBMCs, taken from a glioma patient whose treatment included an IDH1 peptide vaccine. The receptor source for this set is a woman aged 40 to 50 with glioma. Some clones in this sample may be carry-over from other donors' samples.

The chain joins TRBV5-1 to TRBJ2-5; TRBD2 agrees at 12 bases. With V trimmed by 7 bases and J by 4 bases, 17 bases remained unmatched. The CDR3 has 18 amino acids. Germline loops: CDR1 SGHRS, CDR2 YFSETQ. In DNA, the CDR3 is TGCGCCAGCTCGTTGTGGTCTAGCGGGGGGGCTCTATCAGAGACCCAGTACTTC. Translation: CASSLWSSGGALSETQYF. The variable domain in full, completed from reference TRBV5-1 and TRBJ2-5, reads KAGVTQTPRYLIKTRGQQVTLSCSPISGHRSVSWYQQTPGQGLQFLFEYFSETQRNKGNFPGRFSGRQFSNSRSEMNVSTLELGDSALYLCASSLWSSGGALSETQYFGPGTRLLVL.

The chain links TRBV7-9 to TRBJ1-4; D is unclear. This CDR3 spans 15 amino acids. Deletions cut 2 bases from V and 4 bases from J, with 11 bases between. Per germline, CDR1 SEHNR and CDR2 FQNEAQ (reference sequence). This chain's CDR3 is CASSLYGIFNEKLFF. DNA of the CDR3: TGTGCCAGCAGCTTATATGGGATTTTTAATGAAAAACTGTTTTTT.

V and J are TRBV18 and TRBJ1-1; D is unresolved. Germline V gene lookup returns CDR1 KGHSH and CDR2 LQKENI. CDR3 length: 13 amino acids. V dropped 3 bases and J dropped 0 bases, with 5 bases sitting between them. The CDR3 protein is CASSPSMNTEAFF. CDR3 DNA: TGTGCCAGCTCACCCTCCATGAACACTGAAGCTTTCTTT.

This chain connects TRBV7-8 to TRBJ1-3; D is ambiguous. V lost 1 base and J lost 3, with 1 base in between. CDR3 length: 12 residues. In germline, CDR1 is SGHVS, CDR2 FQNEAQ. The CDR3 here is CASSLDGNTIYF. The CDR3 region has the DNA TGTGCCAGCAGCTTAGATGGAAACACCATATATTTT.

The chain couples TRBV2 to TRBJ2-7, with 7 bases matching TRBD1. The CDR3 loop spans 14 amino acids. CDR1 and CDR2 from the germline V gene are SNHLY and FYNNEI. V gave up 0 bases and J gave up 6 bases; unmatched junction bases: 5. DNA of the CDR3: TGTGCCAGCAGTGAAGCGGACAGGCCTCCCGAGCAGTACTTC. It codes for CASSEADRPPEQYF. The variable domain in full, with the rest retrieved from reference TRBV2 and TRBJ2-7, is EPEVTQTPSHQVTQMGQEVILRCVPISNHLYFYWYRQILGQKVEFLVSFYNNEISEKSEIFDDQFSVERPDGSNFTLKIRSTKLEDSAMYFCASSEADRPPEQYFGPGTRLTVT.

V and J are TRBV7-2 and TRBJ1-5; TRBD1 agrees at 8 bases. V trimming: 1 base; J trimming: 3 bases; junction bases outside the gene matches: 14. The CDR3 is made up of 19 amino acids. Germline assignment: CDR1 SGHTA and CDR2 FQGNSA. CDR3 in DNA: TGTGCCAGCAGCTTAGGGTCCGGGTGGGCAGGGGGCAACAATCAGCCCCAGCATTTT. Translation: CASSLGSGWAGGNNQPQHF.

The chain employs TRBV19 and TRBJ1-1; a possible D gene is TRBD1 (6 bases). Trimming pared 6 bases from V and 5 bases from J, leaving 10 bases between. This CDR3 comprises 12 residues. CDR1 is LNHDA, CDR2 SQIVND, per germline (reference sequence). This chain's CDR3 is CASRAGTTEAFF. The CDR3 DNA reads TGTGCCAGTAGGGCCGGGACAACTGAAGCTTTCTTT.

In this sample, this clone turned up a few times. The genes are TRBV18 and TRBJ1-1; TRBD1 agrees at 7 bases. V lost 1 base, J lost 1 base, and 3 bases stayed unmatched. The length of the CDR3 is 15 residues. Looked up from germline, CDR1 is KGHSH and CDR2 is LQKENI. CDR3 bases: TGTGCCAGCTCACCACAGGGGGCGACGAACACTGAAGCTTTCTTT. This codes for CASSPQGATNTEAFF.

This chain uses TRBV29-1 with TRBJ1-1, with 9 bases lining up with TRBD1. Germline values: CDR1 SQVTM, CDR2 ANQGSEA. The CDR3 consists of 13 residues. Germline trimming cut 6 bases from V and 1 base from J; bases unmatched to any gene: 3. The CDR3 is CSVEDRGNTEAFF. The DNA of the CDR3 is TGCAGCGTGGAGGACAGGGGGAACACTGAAGCTTTCTTT.

CDR3 in amino acids: CASSLTGGWYGYTF. CDR3 in DNA: TGTGCCAGCAGCTTAACAGGGGGCTGGTATGGCTACACCTTC. The gene calls are TRBV7-2 and TRBJ1-2; 9 bases match TRBD1. The germline gives CDR1 SGHTA, CDR2 FQGNSA. V gave up 2 bases and J gave up 5 bases; unmatched junction bases: 3. The CDR3 length is 14 residues. Full variable domain (rest looked up from reference TRBV7-2 and TRBJ1-2): GAGVSQSPSNKVTEKGKDVELRCDPISGHTALYWYRQSLGQGLEFLIYFQGNSAPDKSGLPSDRFSAERTGGSVSTLTIQRTQQEDSAVYLCASSLTGGWYGYTFGSGTRLTVV.

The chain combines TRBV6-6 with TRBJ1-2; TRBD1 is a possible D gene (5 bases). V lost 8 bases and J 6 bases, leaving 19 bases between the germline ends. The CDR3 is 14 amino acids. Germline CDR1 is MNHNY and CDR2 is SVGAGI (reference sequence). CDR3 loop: CASFEGIDSDGYTF. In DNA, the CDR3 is TGTGCCAGCTTTGAGGGGATCGATTCAGATGGCTACACCTTC.

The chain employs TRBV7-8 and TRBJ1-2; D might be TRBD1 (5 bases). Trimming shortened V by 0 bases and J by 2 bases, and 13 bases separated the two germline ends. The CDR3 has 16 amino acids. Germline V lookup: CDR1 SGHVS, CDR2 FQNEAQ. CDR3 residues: CASSLARDSVNYGYTF. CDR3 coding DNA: TGTGCCAGCAGCTTAGCAAGGGACTCCGTCAACTATGGCTACACCTTC.

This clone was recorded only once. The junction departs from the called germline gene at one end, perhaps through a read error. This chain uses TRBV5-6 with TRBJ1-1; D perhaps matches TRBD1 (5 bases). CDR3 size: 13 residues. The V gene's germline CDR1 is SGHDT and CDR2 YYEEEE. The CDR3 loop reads CASSSPRGTEALF. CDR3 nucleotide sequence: TGTGCCAGCAGCTCCCCGCGGGGCACTGAAGCTCTCTTT.

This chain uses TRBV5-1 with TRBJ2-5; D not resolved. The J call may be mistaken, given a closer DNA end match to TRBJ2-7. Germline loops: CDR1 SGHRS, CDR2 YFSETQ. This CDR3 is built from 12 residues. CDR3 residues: CASSASDYEQYF. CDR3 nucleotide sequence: TGCGCCAGCAGCGCGTCGGACTACGAGCAGTACTTC.

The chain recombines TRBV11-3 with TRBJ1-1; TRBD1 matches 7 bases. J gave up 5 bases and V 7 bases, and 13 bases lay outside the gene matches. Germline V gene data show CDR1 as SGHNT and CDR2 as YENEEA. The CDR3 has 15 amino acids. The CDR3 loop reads CASNIGGGGKTEAFF. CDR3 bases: TGTGCCAGCAACATCGGAGGAGGGGGCAAGACTGAAGCTTTCTTT.

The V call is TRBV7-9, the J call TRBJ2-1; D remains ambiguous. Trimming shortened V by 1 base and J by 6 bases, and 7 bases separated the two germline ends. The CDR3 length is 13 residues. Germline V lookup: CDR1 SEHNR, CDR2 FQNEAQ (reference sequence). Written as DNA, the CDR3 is TGTGCCAGCAGCTTAGTTAGGGTCAATGAGCAGTTCTTC. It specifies CASSLVRVNEQFF.

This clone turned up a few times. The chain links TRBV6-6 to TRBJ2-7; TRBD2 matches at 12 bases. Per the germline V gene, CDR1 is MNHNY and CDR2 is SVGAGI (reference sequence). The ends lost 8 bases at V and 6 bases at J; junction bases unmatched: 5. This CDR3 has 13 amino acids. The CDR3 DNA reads TGTGCCAGCGCGACTAGCGGGAGTCGCGAGCAGTACTTC. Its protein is CASATSGSREQYF.

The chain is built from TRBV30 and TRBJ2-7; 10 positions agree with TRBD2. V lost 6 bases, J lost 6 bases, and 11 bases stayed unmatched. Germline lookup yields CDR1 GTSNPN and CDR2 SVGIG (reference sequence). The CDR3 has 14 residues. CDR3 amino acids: CACESGTSVPEQYF. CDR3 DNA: TGTGCCTGCGAGTCCGGGACTAGCGTACCCGAGCAGTACTTC.

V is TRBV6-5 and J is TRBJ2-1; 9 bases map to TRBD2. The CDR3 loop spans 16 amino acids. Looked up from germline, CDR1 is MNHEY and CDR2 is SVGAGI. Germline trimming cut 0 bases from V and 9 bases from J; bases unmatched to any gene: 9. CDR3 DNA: TGTGCCAGCAGTTACTCGACGCGGGGGGGCCAGGTTGAGCAGTTCTTC. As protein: CASSYSTRGGQVEQFF.

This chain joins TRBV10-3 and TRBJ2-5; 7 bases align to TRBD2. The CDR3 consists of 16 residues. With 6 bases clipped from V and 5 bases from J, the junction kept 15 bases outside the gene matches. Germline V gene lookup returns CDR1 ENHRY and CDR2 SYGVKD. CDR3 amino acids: CAIRSALAALTETQYF. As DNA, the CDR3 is TGTGCCATCAGAAGTGCTCTAGCGGCCTTGACGGAGACCCAGTACTTC.

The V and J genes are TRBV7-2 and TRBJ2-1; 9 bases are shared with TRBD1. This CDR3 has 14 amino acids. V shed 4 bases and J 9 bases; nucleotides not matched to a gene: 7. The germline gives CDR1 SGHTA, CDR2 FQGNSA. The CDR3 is CASSSGQGSAEQFF. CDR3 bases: TGTGCCAGCAGCTCGGGACAGGGTAGTGCTGAGCAGTTCTTC.

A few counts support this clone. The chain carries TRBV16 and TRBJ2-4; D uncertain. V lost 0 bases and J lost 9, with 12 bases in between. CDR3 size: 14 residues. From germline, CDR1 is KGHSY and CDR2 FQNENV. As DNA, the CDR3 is TGTGCCAGCAGCCAATCGGTTGCAGGTGGCATTCAGTACTTC. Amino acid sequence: CASSQSVAGGIQYF.

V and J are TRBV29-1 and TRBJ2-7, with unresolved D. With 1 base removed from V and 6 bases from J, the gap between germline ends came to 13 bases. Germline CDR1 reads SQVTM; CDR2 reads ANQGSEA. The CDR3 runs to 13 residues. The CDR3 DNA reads TGCAGCGTTGAAGGTCGGGTAGGTGGCGAGCAGTACTTC. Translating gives CSVEGRVGGEQYF.

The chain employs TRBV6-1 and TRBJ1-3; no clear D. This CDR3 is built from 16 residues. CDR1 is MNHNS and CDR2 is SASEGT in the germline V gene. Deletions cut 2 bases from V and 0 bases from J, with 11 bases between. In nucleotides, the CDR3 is TGTGCCAGCAGTGAATGGGTGGGTCTCTCTGGAAACACCATATATTTT. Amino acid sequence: CASSEWVGLSGNTIYF.

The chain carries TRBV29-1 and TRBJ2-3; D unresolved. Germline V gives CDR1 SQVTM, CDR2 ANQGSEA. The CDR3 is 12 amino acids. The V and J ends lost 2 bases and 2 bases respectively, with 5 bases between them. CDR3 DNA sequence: TGCAGCGTTGAACCGGCCACAGATACGCAGTATTTT. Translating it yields CSVEPATDTQYF.

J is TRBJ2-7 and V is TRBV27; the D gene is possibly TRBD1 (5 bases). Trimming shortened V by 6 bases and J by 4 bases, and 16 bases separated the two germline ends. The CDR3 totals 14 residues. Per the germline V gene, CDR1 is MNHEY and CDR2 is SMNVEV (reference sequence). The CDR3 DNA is TGTGCCAGCAGATTAGTTCTAGGGGCGTACGAGCAGTACTTC. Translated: CASRLVLGAYEQYF.

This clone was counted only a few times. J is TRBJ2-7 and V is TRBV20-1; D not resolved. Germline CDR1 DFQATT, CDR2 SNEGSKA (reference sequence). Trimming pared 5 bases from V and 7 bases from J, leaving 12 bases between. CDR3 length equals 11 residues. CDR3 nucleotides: TGCAGTGCTTATCCGGGCCTTGAGCAGTACTTC. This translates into CSAYPGLEQYF.